The rows below give T cell receptor beta chains drawn from one sample of a study of blood T cell repertoires in COVID-19. Profiled with immunoSEQ multiplex PCR; TCRdb holds only in-frame clones, not every one. The table includes 650,000 to 800,000 clones, approximately 90% detected once. The sample comprised peripheral blood. Receptors originate from a woman aged 18-29 years with acute or convalescent COVID-19. The CDR3 runs from the conserved cysteine through the conserved F or W. Each record gives: J gene, V gene, clone size, D gene, CDR3 DNA, CDR3 protein. A D gene is named only where the DNA matches it firmly. Some rows have no size entry. The others give once, few or many, or a class for an expanded clone.

>TRBJ1-1|TRBV2|once|TRBD1
TGTGCCAGCAGAGGGGACAGTCCTGAAGCTTTCTTT
CASRGDSPEAFF
>TRBJ1-1|TRBV3-1/TRBV3-2|once|TRBD1
TGTGCCAGCAGCCATTCACAGGGGGCCACTGAAGCTTTCTTT
CASSHSQGATEAFF
>TRBJ2-2|TRBV5-1|-|-
TGCGCCAGCAGCTTGGCGCAGACAGGAGGTTTCACCGGGGAGCTGTTTTTT
CASSLAQTGGFTGELFF
>TRBJ2-3|TRBV7-9|-|TRBD2
TGTGCCAGCAGCTTAGCCGCTAGCGGGGGACCCGATACGCAGTATTTT
CASSLAASGGPDTQYF
>TRBJ1-5|TRBV7-8|-|-
TGTGCCAGCAGCTTTGGGACACTCAGCAATCAGCCCCAGCATTTT
CASSFGTLSNQPQHF
>TRBJ1-1|TRBV5-1|once|TRBD1
TGCGCCAGCAGCGAGGACAGGGCGAGTTATAGAGCTTTCTTT
CASSEDRASYRAFF
>TRBJ1-4|TRBV5-1|-|-
TGCGCCAGCAGCTCGGGTGATGCTAATGAAAAACTGTTTTTT
CASSSGDANEKLFF
>TRBJ1-5|TRBV6-5|-|-
TGTGCCAGCAGCCGTGCTAGAGGGAATCAGCCCCAGCATTTT
CASSRARGNQPQHF
>TRBJ1-1|TRBV6-5|-|-
TGTGCCAGCAGTTCTCAGCACAGGGTAGGGAACACTGAAGCTTTCTTT
CASSSQHRVGNTEAFF
>TRBJ2-1|TRBV7-9|-|-
TGTGCCAGCACCCTCTCGGGTGGCTACAATGAGCAGTTCTTC
CASTLSGGYNEQFF
>TRBJ1-2|TRBV7-9|-|-
TGTGCCAGCAGCCCGGCCGGAGCCCCATTCCGCTACACCTTC
CASSPAGAPFRYTF
>TRBJ1-1|TRBV24-1|-|TRBD1
TGTGCCACCAGAAGACAGGGGTCCGAGAACACTGAAGCTTTCTTT
CATRRQGSENTEAFF
>TRBJ1-5|TRBV5-1|-|TRBD1
TGCGCCAGCAGCAGGGATGGGACAGACAATCAGCCCCAGCATTTT
CASSRDGTDNQPQHF
>TRBJ2-3|TRBV2|-|TRBD2
TGTGCCAGCAGGAGACTAGCGGGCACAGATACGCAGTATTTT
CASRRLAGTDTQYF
>TRBJ1-2|TRBV19|-|TRBD1
TGTGCCAGTAGTATCCCGGACAGGGCGGCCCCTTACTATGGCTACACCTTC
CASSIPDRAAPYYGYTF
>TRBJ1-3|TRBV6-2/TRBV6-3|-|-
TGTGCCAGCAGTTACCAGGCGAACGGAAACACCATATATTTT
CASSYQANGNTIYF
>TRBJ2-6|TRBV2|-|TRBD1
TGTGCCAGCAGTGTACCGGGACAGGAAAGCTCTGGGGCCAACGTCCTGACTTTC
CASSVPGQESSGANVLTF
>TRBJ2-3|TRBV7-9|-|TRBD2
TGTGCCAGCACCCTAGCGGGGGGCTCGACAGATACGCAGTATTTT
CASTLAGGSTDTQYF
>TRBJ2-1|TRBV7-2|-|TRBD1
TGTGCCAGCAGCTCCGGACAGGGCGGCTTTTCCTACAATGAGCAGTTCTTC
CASSSGQGGFSYNEQFF
>TRBJ1-5|TRBV2|-|-
TGTGCCAGCAGTACAGGGTTGAGCAATCAGCCCCAGCATTTT
CASSTGLSNQPQHF
>TRBJ1-3|TRBV12-5|-|-
TGTGCTAGTGGCAAGGACAGCAACTCTGGAAACACCATATATTTT
CASGKDSNSGNTIYF
>TRBJ1-2|TRBV2|-|TRBD1
TGTGCCAGCACCCCGAGGGGACAGGGCTACGGCTACACCTTC
CASTPRGQGYGYTF
>TRBJ2-3|TRBV5-6|-|TRBD2
TGTGCCAGCAGCTTGGGGACTAGCGGGGATACGCAGTATTTT
CASSLGTSGDTQYF
>TRBJ1-1|TRBV19|-|-
TGTGCCAGTAGTCAGGGTTCTGAAGCTTTCTTT
CASSQGSEAFF
>TRBJ2-2|TRBV19|-|-
TGTGCCAGTATGGCCAGGGGTAGAATGAACACCGGGGAGCTGTTTTTT
CASMARGRMNTGELFF
>TRBJ2-1|TRBV5-1|-|-
TGCGCCAGCAGTCTCTTGATGGGGAGGGGGGTCACCGAGCAGTTCTTC
CASSLLMGRGVTEQFF
>TRBJ2-7|TRBV11-2|-|-
TGTGCCAGCAGCTTAGGTTTGACAGGAACCTACGAGCAGTACTTC
CASSLGLTGTYEQYF
>TRBJ1-6|TRBV5-8|-|-
TGTGCCAGCAGCTTTCCTTACAGGAATTCACCCCTCCACTTT
CASSFPYRNSPLHF
>TRBJ1-1|TRBV19|-|-
TGTGCCAGTAGTATAAGCGCTGAAGCTTTCTTT
CASSISAEAFF
>TRBJ1-2|TRBV11-2|few|-
TGTGCCAGCAGCTTAGACCGGGGGTATGGCTACACCTTC
CASSLDRGYGYTF
>TRBJ1-5|TRBV5-8|few|-
TGTGCCAGCAGCCCGCAGCCCGGGGTGAGACGGAATAGCAATCAGCCCCAGCATTTT
CASSPQPGVRRNSNQPQHF
>TRBJ2-3|TRBV27|-|-
TGTGCCAGCCAAACAGGGTTCCAGAACACAGATACGCAGTATTTT
CASQTGFQNTDTQYF
>TRBJ1-6|TRBV2|-|TRBD1
TGTGCCAGCAGTCCGGACAGGGCAAGGTCCTATAATTCACCCCTCCACTTT
CASSPDRARSYNSPLHF
>TRBJ1-5|TRBV27|-|-
TGTGCCAGCAGTTTTACGGGTTACCAGCCCCAGCATTTT
CASSFTGYQPQHF
>TRBJ1-5|TRBV19|-|TRBD1
TGTGCCAGTAGCGTTAGGGGGCGAGGCAATCAGCCCCAGCATTTT
CASSVRGRGNQPQHF
>TRBJ2-2|TRBV10-3|-|-
TGTGCCATCAGTGAGGGACTATCGAACACCGGGGAGCTGTTTTTT
CAISEGLSNTGELFF
>TRBJ2-2|TRBV6-1|-|-
TGTGCCAGCAGTGAAAACCCAGGGAACACCGGGGAGCTGTTTTTT
CASSENPGNTGELFF
>TRBJ2-1|TRBV13|-|-
TGTGCCAGCAGCTTAATCCAGGAGCAGTTCTTC
CASSLIQEQFF
>TRBJ2-1|TRBV11-3|-|-
TGTGCCAGCAGCAGGGGACTCACCCCAAACAATGAGCAGTTCTTC
CASSRGLTPNNEQFF
>TRBJ1-6|TRBV27|-|TRBD1
TGTGCCAGCAGTTTATACCAAGGACAGGGGCCACCCCTCCACTTT
CASSLYQGQGPPLHF
>TRBJ1-2|TRBV19|-|-
TGTGCCAGTACCCCTCCCCTCACCTTC
CASTPPLTF
>TRBJ2-7|TRBV12-3/TRBV12-4|-|-
TGTGCCAGCAGCCAGGCCTACGAGCAGTACTTC
CASSQAYEQYF
>TRBJ2-1|TRBV3-1/TRBV3-2|-|-
TGTGCCAGCAGCCAAGAAGATTCCCCGTGGGAGCGGAAAATCGGGAATGAGCAGTTCTTC
CASSQEDSPWERKIGNEQFF
>TRBJ1-2|TRBV9|-|-
TGTGCCAGCAGCGTACAGGGGAACTATGGCTACACCTTC
CASSVQGNYGYTF
>TRBJ2-2|TRBV12-5|-|TRBD1
TGTGCTAGTGGTTCGAAGAGACAGGGATCTCCCGGAATCACCGGGGAGCTGTTTTTT
CASGSKRQGSPGITGELFF
>TRBJ1-2|TRBV7-9|-|TRBD1
TGTGCCAGCAGCCCCGGAGGGACAGGGGGAAGAAATGGCTACACCTTC
CASSPGGTGGRNGYTF
>TRBJ2-7|TRBV6-5|-|TRBD1
TGTGCCAGCAGATCCGGGACAGGTGCTAGGGAGCAGTACTTC
CASRSGTGAREQYF
>TRBJ1-1|TRBV4-1|-|-
TGCGCCAGCAGCCAAGGATACAGCCGATCTGAAGCTTTCTTT
CASSQGYSRSEAFF
>TRBJ1-1|TRBV6-5|-|TRBD1
TGTGCCAGCAGCGAGGGGACAGGGGGGACTGAAGCTTTCTTT
CASSEGTGGTEAFF
>TRBJ1-1|TRBV5-1|-|TRBD1
TGCGCCAGCAGCTTTTCCGGGACAGGGTCGACTGAAGCTTTCTTT
CASSFSGTGSTEAFF
>TRBJ1-2|TRBV19|few|-
TGTGCCAGTAGTAATTTGGACACAGAAAGGGACTATGGCTACACCTTC
CASSNLDTERDYGYTF
>TRBJ2-3|TRBV12-5|once|-
TGTGCTAGTGGACTCCCGGGATTCCATCATAATTTT
CASGLPGFHHNF
>TRBJ1-2|TRBV20-1|-|-
TGCAGTGCTAGTTCTGGGGGCGCGACCTATGGCTACACCTTC
CSASSGGATYGYTF
>TRBJ2-5|TRBV20-1|-|TRBD2
TGCAGTGCTAGTTCGGGCTGGCGGGGGGGGGAGACCCAGTACTTC
CSASSGWRGGETQYF